The entry below gives a single TCR beta chain sequence along with its context. Only in-frame clones appear in the TCRdb table, and some are missing; sequencing was by immunoSEQ multiplex PCR. This sample has about 92,000 clones, with 80% found just once. The sample comes from a study of memory CD4+ T cells and cytomegalovirus serostatus. The sort gate was single viable CD3+CD4+CD8-CD45RO+ cells for memory CD4+ T cells. CDR1 is SQVTM and CDR2 is ANQGSEA in the germline V gene. The CDR3 is 12 residues long. Germline trimming cut 6 bases from V and 4 bases from J; bases unmatched to any gene: 2. The gene calls are TRBV29-1 and TRBJ2-7; TRBD2 matches at 11 bases. Material: memory CD4+ T cells from blood. The clonotype comes from an adult in good health and CMV-seropositive. CDR3 nucleotide sequence: TGCAGCGTCAGGACTAGCGGGTACGAGCAGTACTTC. It translates to CSVRTSGYEQYF.